This entry features one TCR beta chain sequence. The sample originates from a study of OX40 agonist ivuxolimab in advanced cancers. CDR1 SGHAT and CDR2 FQNNGV come from the germline V gene. The CDR3 sequence is 15 residues long. V lost 3 bases, J lost 6 bases, and 15 bases lay in between. The data were produced by immunoSEQ multiplex PCR, yet TCRdb's version contains in-frame clones alone and is incomplete. The table shows more than 60,000 clones, with around 82% occurring only once. The V gene is TRBV11-2, the J gene TRBJ2-1; possibly TRBD1 for D (6 bases). This sequence originates from an adult with an advanced solid tumor such as melanoma, head and neck, liver or kidney cancer. The sample here was CD4+ or CD8+ T cells sorted from blood, taken in a trial of the OX40 agonist ivuxolimab. CDR3 sequence (DNA): TGTGCCAGCAGCTTGGAGTGGGCAGGGGTCAATGAGCAGTTCTTC. Its translation is CASSLEWAGVNEQFF.